This record covers a single T cell receptor (beta chain). The antigen this receptor binds is unknown. No qualities accompany the bases; no much larger clone lies one base away. Libraries came from 5' RACE. This sample was sequenced with an Illumina HiSeq 2500. The second PCR ran for about 7 to 11 cycles and used a J-beta primer mix along with a sample-barcoded 5' primer. Each TCR beta cDNA molecule received a unique molecular identifier from a template-switch 5' adaptor carrying 12 random nucleotides. Each sample yielded at least 3 million CDR3-containing paired-end reads. The Mint cDNA synthesis kit, primed by a TRBC-specific oligonucleotide, was used to synthesize first-strand cDNA from all RNA. Following uracil-DNA glycosylase treatment, all cDNA underwent a first 18-cycle PCR with the universal primers M1SS and BC2_uni_R. For the original study's pipeline: Normalization of each sample was performed by random selection of 1 million high-quality reads, each carrying a distinct molecular identifier. Instead of being binned into consensus sequences, reads with shared molecular identifiers were discarded. MiTCR, set to a Q25 quality threshold and the strictest error-elimination algorithm, was used for CDR3 identification, clonotype clustering and error correction. Lower-bound total TCR beta diversity was estimated with a nonparametric unseen species model using Euler transformation. TCRdb handled the public reads itself, with Q25 trimming in fastp and clone calling in MiXCR, and kept productive beta chains. Each CDR3 protein appears once, grouped with its most common genes and DNA. These V and J calls rely on TCRdb rather than the paper's analysis. This sample is represented by around 1.1 million distinct CDR3 sequences; more than 30% of them were singletons. The top ten clones comprise 10% to 15% of the sample.

This entry belongs to a study of blood T cells in healthy people across ages (dated by TCRdb to about 2015). Background on the whole study: In model experiments, template switching captured roughly one uniquely barcoded TCR beta cDNA molecule for every two T cells. Using deep sequencing normalized with unique cDNA molecular identifiers, the study measured how TCR beta repertoire diversity changes with age. Four age groups were formed from the donors: young (average approximately 15 years), middle-aged (approximately 40), aged (around 68) and long-lived (82). To avoid experimental bias, donors of different ages were randomly spread across the sequencing lanes. Using the same blood draw, the study looked at two additional independent replicas of 1 million unique cDNA reads for two donors, one aged 18 to 30 and the other aged 80 or older. The paper's findings and limits, for the study overall: Observed TCR beta diversity per million T cells fell roughly linearly with age, and a significant reduction was already apparent by age roughly 41. Observed TCR beta diversity correlated strongly with the percentage of naive T cells measured by flow cytometry. Estimates of total diversity based on one million sequenced T cells were regarded as lower bounds and as underestimates. Bulk unsorted PBMC profiling prevented conclusive comparison of naive and antigen-experienced compartments. The CMV infection status of donors was not known, potentially confounding age-related changes in expanded clonotypes. The long-lived group showed more naive CD4+ T cells, fewer expanded clones and increased TCR diversity than the aged group, suggesting age selection.

The donors were roughly 39 Caucasian individuals from Russia, aged about 6 to 95 years, who were systemically healthy. Each donor gave ten milliliters of peripheral blood, collected into EDTA-treated Vacutainer tubes. Ficoll-Paque density-gradient centrifugation was used to isolate PBMCs, with at least 7 million per sample. Trizol reagent was used to extract total RNA from PBMCs, with at least 5 micrograms per sample. Naive CD45RAhigh/CD27high T cell percentages were measured by flow cytometry on a PBMC aliquot from every donor. Taken from cysteine to phenylalanine, the CDR3 has 15 residues. Only CDR3 DNA is held: 45 bases, read in frame from base 1. The germline V and J ends show losses of 7 bases and 8 bases respectively, and no gene match explains 15 bases of the junction. The germline V gene gives CDR1 as MNHNS and CDR2 as SASEGT.

The chain links TRBV6-1 with TRBJ1-2; 8 central nucleotides agree with TRBD1. Sequenced: blood. The clonotype was recovered from a man between 18 and 29 years old in good health. The CDR3 loop reads CASTERGQGADGYTF. The DNA is as follows: TGTGCCAGCACTGAGAGGGGGCAGGGGGCGGACGGCTACACCTTC.